These 10 T cell receptor beta chains share one sample of origin, sequenced in a study of blood T cell repertoires in COVID-19. Produced via immunoSEQ multiplex PCR; TCRdb's table is partial and in-frame only. The table lists roughly 400,000 clones, roughly nine tenths of them singletons, with less than 2% in the top ten. The sequencing sample was made of PBMCs or T cells enriched from blood (not recorded which). These receptors all stem from a woman aged 25 to 39 who had recovered from COVID-19.

The rearrangement links TRBV13 to TRBJ1-3, with a tentative D call TRBD1 (6 bases). The V gene lost 5 bases and the J gene lost 0 bases, with 11 bases spanning the gap. There are 15 residues in the CDR3. CDR1 and CDR2 from the germline V gene are PRHDT and FYEKMQ (reference sequence). CDR3 amino acids: CASSEQGSSGNTIYF. DNA for the CDR3: TGTGCCAGCAGCGAACAGGGCAGCTCTGGAAACACCATATATTTT.

The chain is built from TRBV7-6 and TRBJ2-7, with 11 bases that match TRBD1. The CDR3 is made up of 16 amino acids. CDR1 and CDR2 from the germline V gene are SGHVS and FNYEAQ. After removal of 5 bases from V and 3 bases from J, the junction contained 9 bases not matched to a gene. The DNA for the CDR3 is TGTGCCAGCAGCCCTGGAGGGACAGGGGGTATCTACGAGCAGTACTTC. Translated: CASSPGGTGGIYEQYF.

This clone was recorded at least ten times. The rearrangement uses TRBV2 and TRBJ1-4, with 7 bases matching TRBD1. The germline V gene encodes CDR1 SNHLY and CDR2 FYNNEI. The CDR3 runs to 14 residues. Losses at the gene ends were 6 bases for V and 4 bases for J; bases not matched to a gene: 5. The CDR3 reads CASRGQVFNEKLFF. CDR3 nucleotide sequence: TGTGCCAGCAGAGGACAGGTTTTTAATGAAAAACTGTTTTTT.

The CDR3 nucleotides are TGTGCCAGCAGTTTATCTAGAACGGGGGGACGAGGAAATCAGCCCCAGCATTTT. Its translation is CASSLSRTGGRGNQPQHF. The genes are TRBV27 and TRBJ1-5, with a tentative D call TRBD1 (5 bases). CDR3 length: 18 residues. The V gene's germline CDR1 is MNHEY and CDR2 SMNVEV (reference sequence). V lost 0 bases to trimming and J lost 4 bases, with 19 bases between them.

The sample holds one count of this clone. The chain joins TRBV5-1 to TRBJ2-2; the D is unclear. Germline-derived CDR1 and CDR2 are SGHRS and YFSETQ. The CDR3 runs to 14 residues. V was shortened by 4 bases and J by 0 bases, with 7 bases between the two germline ends. CDR3: CASSPVTNTGELFF. In DNA form, the CDR3 reads TGCGCCAGCAGCCCCGTAACGAACACCGGGGAGCTGTTTTTT.

In nucleotides, the CDR3 is TGTGCCAGTGGGACAAGAGGCACAGATACGCAGTATTTT. Protein: CASGTRGTDTQYF. This chain connects TRBV19 to TRBJ2-3; D possibly corresponds to TRBD1 (6 bases). Trimming cost V 8 bases and J 1 base, with 10 bases left between them. CDR3 size: 13 residues. Per the germline V gene, CDR1 is LNHDA and CDR2 is SQIVND (reference sequence).

The V gene is TRBV7-6, the J gene TRBJ2-3, with TRBD1 identical over 8 bases. The CDR3 runs to 16 residues. Germline CDR1 SGHVS, CDR2 FNYEAQ. The ends lost 4 bases at V and 11 bases at J; junction bases unmatched: 17. CDR3 coding DNA: TGTGCCAGCAGCTCAGGGGGCAGGGCGACCACATGGGTGCAGTATTTT. Translated: CASSSGGRATTWVQYF.

The chain uses TRBV27 and TRBJ1-2, with 8 bases identical to TRBD1. The germline V gene has CDR1 MNHEY and CDR2 SMNVEV (reference sequence). With V trimmed by 3 bases and J by 8 bases, 14 bases remained unmatched. The CDR3 is 16 residues long. CDR3 DNA: TGTGCCAGCAGTTTTCGCAACCAGGGACAGGCTGGAGGCTACACCTTC. As protein: CASSFRNQGQAGGYTF.

The chain employs TRBV27 and TRBJ2-5, with 12 bases fitting TRBD2. The germline V gene encodes CDR1 MNHEY and CDR2 SMNVEV (reference sequence). This CDR3 region has 18 residues. With V trimmed by 3 bases and J by 2 bases, 10 bases remained unmatched. The CDR3 DNA sequence: TGTGCCAGCAGTTTCCTGGGACTAGCGGGCAAAGATCAAGAGACCCAGTACTTC. It translates to CASSFLGLAGKDQETQYF.

On this clone itself: One end of the junction varies from germline; a read error may be responsible. This sequence joins TRBV19 and TRBJ1-5; 7 bases fit TRBD1. The CDR3 covers 13 residues. From germline, CDR1 is LNHDA and CDR2 SQIVND (reference sequence). CDR3 sequence reads: CASSTLGTAPDIF. Written as DNA, the CDR3 is TGTGCCAGTAGTACCTTAGGGACAGCCCCTGACATTTTT.